Listed below are T cell receptor beta chains from one sample, sequenced in a study of T cell repertoires in cytomegalovirus infection. TCRdb called the reads again in MiXCR, with one record for every CDR3 protein. The sample records some 450,000 distinct CDR3 sequences, under 40% being singletons. The sample was PBMCs. Receptors were obtained from a human donor in good health (CMV status not recorded). Some clones in this sample may be carry-over from other donors' samples. Both conserved end residues are part of each CDR3. Each record gives: D gene, V gene, J gene, CDR3 protein. A D gene is named only where the DNA matches it firmly.

>.|TRBV11-3|TRBJ2-1
CASSLDGAENEQFF
>.|TRBV27|TRBJ1-4
CASSLQTNEKLFF
>.|TRBV19|TRBJ1-2
CASSYEGRNLGGYTF
>.|TRBV9|TRBJ2-3
CASSARGTSTDTQYF
>.|TRBV6-1|TRBJ2-5
CASSLGGRSRETQYF
>.|TRBV6-6|TRBJ2-3
CASALPVSTDTQYF
>.|TRBV12-3/TRBV12-4|TRBJ1-5
CASSDRDHQPQHF
>TRBD1|TRBV10-1|TRBJ2-5
CASSQDRGKETQYF
>TRBD1|TRBV6-1|TRBJ2-7
CASSEGRTGSNEQYF
>.|TRBV5-1|TRBJ2-3
CASSLQEGVSTDTQYF
>.|TRBV5-6|TRBJ1-5
CASSFDAALPQHF
>.|TRBV7-8|TRBJ1-1
CASSSIGNTEAFF
>.|TRBV6-1|TRBJ1-3
CASNEGRALGGNTIYF
>TRBD2|TRBV7-2|TRBJ2-2
CASSSSGTSGGKGELFF
>.|TRBV6-1|TRBJ1-1
CASSEARTQMNTEAFF
>TRBD2|TRBV6-8|TRBJ2-2
CASSSMTGLAGGPGELFF
>TRBD1|TRBV20-1|TRBJ1-2
CSASDRVGYGYTF
>.|TRBV7-3|TRBJ2-7
CASSAGTLGYEQYF
>.|TRBV7-2|TRBJ2-2
CASTHYLVGEEGTGELFF
>TRBD1|TRBV7-8|TRBJ1-4
CASSQTGVREKLFF
>.|TRBV5-6|TRBJ1-2
CASSLNRAYGYTF
>.|TRBV6-1|TRBJ1-5
CASSEALIRSNQPQHF
>.|TRBV7-2|TRBJ1-4
CASSPSPNTVNEKLFF
>.|TRBV29-1|TRBJ2-2
CSGGNTGELFF
>.|TRBV12-3/TRBV12-4|TRBJ2-7
CASSQPLGEQYF
>TRBD1|TRBV20-1|TRBJ2-7
CSARAPTGGSGYEQYF
>.|TRBV19|TRBJ2-7
CASRGASDSSYEQYF
>.|TRBV2|TRBJ1-2
CASSEQGRVIAYTF
>.|TRBV11-2|TRBJ2-5
CASRLAARFQETQYF
>TRBD2|TRBV6-6|TRBJ2-5
CASSYVGEGETQYF
>.|TRBV15|TRBJ2-2
CATSREENPGELFF
>.|TRBV4-1|TRBJ2-3
CASSQFSRSDTQYF
>.|TRBV7-2|TRBJ2-1
CASSLAPGEGAGGEQFF
>.|TRBV2|TRBJ2-1
CASTRDSADYNEQFF
>.|TRBV6-5|TRBJ1-2
CASSYDGGAGYGYTF
>TRBD2|TRBV11-2|TRBJ2-3
CASSSAGGPEDTQYF
>TRBD2|TRBV7-9|TRBJ2-7
CASSPTSGGGVGEQYF
>.|TRBV20-1|TRBJ1-5
CSAYRSGRTNQPQHF
>.|TRBV12-3/TRBV12-4|TRBJ1-2
CASSSRDINGGYTF
>.|TRBV28|TRBJ2-6
CASSSHWASSGANVLTF
>TRBD2|TRBV5-6|TRBJ2-1
CASSPGLAGGAEQFF
>.|TRBV7-8|TRBJ2-7
CASSPGQKQYF
>.|TRBV11-2|TRBJ2-7
CASSLGVRPPYEQYF
>.|TRBV5-4|TRBJ1-1
CASSLGRAVLNTEAFF
>TRBD2|TRBV12-5|TRBJ2-3
CASGFLPAGGTGTDTQYF
>TRBD1|TRBV12-3/TRBV12-4|TRBJ1-6
CASSSGTGPNSPLHF
>TRBD2|TRBV20-1|TRBJ2-5
CSAQRGQETQYF
>.|TRBV7-8|TRBJ1-5
CASSSTLLDLNQPQHF
>.|TRBV11-2|TRBJ2-7
CASSSNRAEAEQYF
>.|TRBV5-1|TRBJ2-1
CASSRQDSSYNEQFF
>TRBD2|TRBV12-3/TRBV12-4|TRBJ2-1
CASSSDSGGALGEQFF
>.|TRBV7-2|TRBJ1-5
CASSLEASRNQPQHF
>TRBD1|TRBV11-2|TRBJ1-1
CASSLDPRQGQTTEAFF
>TRBD1|TRBV2|TRBJ1-6
CASSVASSWLFVGQMDSPLHF
>.|TRBV28|TRBJ1-1
CASKHGAGMNTEAFF